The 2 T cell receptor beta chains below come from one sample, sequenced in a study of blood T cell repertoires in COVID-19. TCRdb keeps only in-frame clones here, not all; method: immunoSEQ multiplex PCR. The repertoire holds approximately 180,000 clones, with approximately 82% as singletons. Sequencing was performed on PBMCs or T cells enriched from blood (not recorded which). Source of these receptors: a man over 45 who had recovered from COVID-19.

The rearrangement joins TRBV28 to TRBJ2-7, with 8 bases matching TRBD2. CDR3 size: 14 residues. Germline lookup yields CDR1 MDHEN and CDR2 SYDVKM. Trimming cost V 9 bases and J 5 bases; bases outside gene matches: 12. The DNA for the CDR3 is TGTGCCAGTACCGGGGGGGGCTTCAGGAACGAGCAGTACTTC. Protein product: CASTGGGFRNEQYF. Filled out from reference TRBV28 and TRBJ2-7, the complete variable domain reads DVKVTQSSRYLVKRTGEKVFLECVQDMDHENMFWYRQDPGLGLRLIYFSYDVKMKEKGDIPEGYSVSREKKERFSLILESASTNQTSMYLCASTGGGFRNEQYFGPGTRLTVT.

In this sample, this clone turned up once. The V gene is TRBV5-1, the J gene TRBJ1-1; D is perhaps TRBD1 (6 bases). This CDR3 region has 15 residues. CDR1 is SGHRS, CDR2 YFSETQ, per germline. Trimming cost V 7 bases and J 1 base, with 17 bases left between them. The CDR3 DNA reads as TGCGCCAGCCTCCCGGGGGGCGGGGGGAACACTGAAGCTTTCTTT. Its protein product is CASLPGGGGNTEAFF. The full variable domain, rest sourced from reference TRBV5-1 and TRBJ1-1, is KAGVTQTPRYLIKTRGQQVTLSCSPISGHRSVSWYQQTPGQGLQFLFEYFSETQRNKGNFPGRFSGRQFSNSRSEMNVSTLELGDSALYLCASLPGGGGNTEAFFGQGTRLTVV.